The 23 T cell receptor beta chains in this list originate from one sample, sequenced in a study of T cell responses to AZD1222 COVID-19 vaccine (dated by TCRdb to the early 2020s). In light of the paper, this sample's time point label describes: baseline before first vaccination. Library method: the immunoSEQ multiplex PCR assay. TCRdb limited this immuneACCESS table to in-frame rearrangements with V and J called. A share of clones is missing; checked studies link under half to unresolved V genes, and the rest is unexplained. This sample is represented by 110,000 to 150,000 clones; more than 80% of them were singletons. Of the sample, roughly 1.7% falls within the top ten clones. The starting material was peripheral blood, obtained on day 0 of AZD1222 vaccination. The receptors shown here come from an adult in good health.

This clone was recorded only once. This chain's CDR3 is CASSFRAEAFF. The CDR3 DNA follows: TGTGCCAGCAGTTTTCGTGCTGAAGCTTTCTTT. The genes are TRBV28 and TRBJ1-1; D is ambiguous. Germline-derived CDR1 and CDR2 are MDHEN and SYDVKM. Trimming took 3 bases from V and 6 from J, leaving 5 bases between them. This CDR3 contains 11 residues.

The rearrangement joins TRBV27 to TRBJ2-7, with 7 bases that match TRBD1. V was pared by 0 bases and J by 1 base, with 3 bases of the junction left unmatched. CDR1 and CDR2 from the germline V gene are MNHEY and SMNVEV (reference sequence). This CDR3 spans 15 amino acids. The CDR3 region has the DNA TGTGCCAGCAGTTTATCGACAGGGTCTTCCTACGAGCAGTACTTC. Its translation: CASSLSTGSSYEQYF.

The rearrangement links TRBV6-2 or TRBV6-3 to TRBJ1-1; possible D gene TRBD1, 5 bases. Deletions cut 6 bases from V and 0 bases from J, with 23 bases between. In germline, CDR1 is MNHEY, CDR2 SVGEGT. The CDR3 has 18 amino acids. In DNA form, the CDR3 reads TGTGCCAGCAGACCTTCCGGGGCGGGTTCCCACATGAACACTGAAGCTTTCTTT. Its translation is CASRPSGAGSHMNTEAFF.

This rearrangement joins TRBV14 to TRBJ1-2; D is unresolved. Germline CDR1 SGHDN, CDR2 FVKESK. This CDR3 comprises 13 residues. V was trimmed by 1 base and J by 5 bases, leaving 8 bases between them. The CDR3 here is CASSQGAGYGYTF. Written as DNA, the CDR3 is TGTGCCAGCAGCCAAGGGGCTGGGTATGGCTACACCTTC.

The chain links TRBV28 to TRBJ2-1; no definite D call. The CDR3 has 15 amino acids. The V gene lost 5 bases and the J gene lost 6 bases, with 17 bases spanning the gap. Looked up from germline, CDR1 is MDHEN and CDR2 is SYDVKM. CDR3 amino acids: CASSPVGFGINEQFF. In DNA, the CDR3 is TGTGCCAGCAGTCCCGTGGGGTTTGGTATCAATGAGCAGTTCTTC.

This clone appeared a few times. The CDR3 protein is CASSDLGEYEQYF. The CDR3 DNA reads as TGTGCCAGCAGTGACCTCGGGGAGTACGAGCAGTACTTC. The chain couples TRBV25-1 to TRBJ2-7; TRBD2 might be the D (5 bases). The CDR3 runs to 13 residues. Germline V gives CDR1 MGHDK, CDR2 SYGVNS. Trimming removed 3 bases at V and 4 bases at J, with 10 bases between.

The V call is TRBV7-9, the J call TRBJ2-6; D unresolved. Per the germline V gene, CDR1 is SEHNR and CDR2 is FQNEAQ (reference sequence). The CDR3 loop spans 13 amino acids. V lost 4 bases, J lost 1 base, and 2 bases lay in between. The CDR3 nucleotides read TGTGCCAGCAGCTCGTCTGGGGCCAACGTCCTGACTTTC. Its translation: CASSSSGANVLTF.

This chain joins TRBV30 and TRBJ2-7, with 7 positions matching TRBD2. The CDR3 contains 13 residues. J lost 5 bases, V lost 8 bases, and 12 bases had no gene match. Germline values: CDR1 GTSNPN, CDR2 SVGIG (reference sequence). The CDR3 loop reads CAAPLGGSHEQYF. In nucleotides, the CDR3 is TGTGCCGCCCCCCTGGGCGGGAGCCACGAGCAGTACTTC.

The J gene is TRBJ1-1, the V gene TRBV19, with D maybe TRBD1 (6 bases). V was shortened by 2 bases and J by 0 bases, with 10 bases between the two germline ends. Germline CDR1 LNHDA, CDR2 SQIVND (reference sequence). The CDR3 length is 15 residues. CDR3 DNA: TGTGCCAGTAGTATATTGACAGGAGTGAACACTGAAGCTTTCTTT. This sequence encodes CASSILTGVNTEAFF.

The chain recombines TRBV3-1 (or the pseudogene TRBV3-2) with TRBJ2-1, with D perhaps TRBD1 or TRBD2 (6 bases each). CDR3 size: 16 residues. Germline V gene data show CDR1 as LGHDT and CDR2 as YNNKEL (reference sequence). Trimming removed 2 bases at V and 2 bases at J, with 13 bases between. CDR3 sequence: CASSQNGGRTYNEQFF. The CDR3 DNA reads TGTGCCAGCAGCCAAAACGGGGGCAGGACCTACAATGAGCAGTTCTTC.

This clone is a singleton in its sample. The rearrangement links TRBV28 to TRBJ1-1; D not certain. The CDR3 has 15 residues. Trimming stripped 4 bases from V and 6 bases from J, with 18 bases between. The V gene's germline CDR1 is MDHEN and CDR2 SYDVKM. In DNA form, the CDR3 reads TGTGCCAGCAGTTCCCCCCGCAGCATGGGTTCTGAAGCTTTCTTT. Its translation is CASSSPRSMGSEAFF.

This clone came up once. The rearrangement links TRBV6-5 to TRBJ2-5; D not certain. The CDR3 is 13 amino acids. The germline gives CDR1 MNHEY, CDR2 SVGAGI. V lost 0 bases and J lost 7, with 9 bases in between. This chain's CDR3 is CASSYSKWWTQYF. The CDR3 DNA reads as TGTGCCAGCAGTTACTCGAAGTGGTGGACCCAGTACTTC.

As DNA, the CDR3 is TGTGCCAGCAGCGCGGGTCAGACACGGTCACCCCTCCACTTT. It yields the protein CASSAGQTRSPLHF. The chain combines TRBV28 with TRBJ1-6; D call uncertain. CDR1 and CDR2 (germline): MDHEN, SYDVKM. The ends were cut back, 6 bases at V and 10 bases at J, with 16 bases in the middle. This CDR3 has 14 residues. The full variable domain, its missing parts supplied by reference TRBV28 and TRBJ1-6, is DVKVTQSSRYLVKRTGEKVFLECVQDMDHENMFWYRQDPGLGLRLIYFSYDVKMKEKGDIPEGYSVSREKKERFSLILESASTNQTSMYLCASSAGQTRSPLHFGNGTRLTVT.

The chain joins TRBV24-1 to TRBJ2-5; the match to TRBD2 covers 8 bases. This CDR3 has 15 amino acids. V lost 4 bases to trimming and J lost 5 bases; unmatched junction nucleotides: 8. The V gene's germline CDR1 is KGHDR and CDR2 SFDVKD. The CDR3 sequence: CATSDPGLAHETQYF. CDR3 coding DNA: TGTGCCACCAGTGACCCCGGACTAGCCCATGAGACCCAGTACTTC.

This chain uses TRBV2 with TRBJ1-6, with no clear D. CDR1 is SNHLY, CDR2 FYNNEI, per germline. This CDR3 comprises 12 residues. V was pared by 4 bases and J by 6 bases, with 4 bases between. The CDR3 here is CASSVPNSPLHF. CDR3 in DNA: TGTGCCAGCAGTGTCCCTAATTCACCCCTCCACTTT.

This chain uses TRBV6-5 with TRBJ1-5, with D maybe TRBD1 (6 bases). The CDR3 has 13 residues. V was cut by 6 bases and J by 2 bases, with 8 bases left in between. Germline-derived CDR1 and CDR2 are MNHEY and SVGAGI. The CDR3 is CASRGAGNQPQHF. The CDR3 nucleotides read TGTGCCAGCAGGGGGGCAGGCAATCAGCCCCAGCATTTT.

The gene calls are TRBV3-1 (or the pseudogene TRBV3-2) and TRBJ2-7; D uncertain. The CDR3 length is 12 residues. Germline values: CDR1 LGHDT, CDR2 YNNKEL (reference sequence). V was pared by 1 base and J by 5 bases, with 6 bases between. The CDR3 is CASSQGTNEQYF. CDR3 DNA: TGTGCCAGCAGCCAAGGGACCAACGAGCAGTACTTC.

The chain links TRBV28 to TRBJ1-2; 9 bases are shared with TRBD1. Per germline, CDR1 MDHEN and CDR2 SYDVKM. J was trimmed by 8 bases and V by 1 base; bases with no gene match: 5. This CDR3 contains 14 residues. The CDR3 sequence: CASSLLTGGRGYTF. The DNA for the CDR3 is TGTGCCAGCAGTTTATTGACAGGGGGTCGCGGCTACACCTTC.

CDR3 sequence: CAGELVNSPLHF. The CDR3 DNA sequence: TGTGCCGGAGAATTGGTAAATTCACCCCTCCACTTT. The V gene is TRBV30, the J gene TRBJ1-6; D unclear. CDR1 GTSNPN and CDR2 SVGIG come from the germline V gene (reference sequence). CDR3 length equals 12 residues. V lost 8 bases to trimming and J lost 7 bases, with 12 bases between them.

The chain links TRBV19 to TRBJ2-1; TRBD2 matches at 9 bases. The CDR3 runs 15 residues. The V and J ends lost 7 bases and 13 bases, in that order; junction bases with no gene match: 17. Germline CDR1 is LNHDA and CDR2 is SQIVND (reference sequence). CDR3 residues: CASTLGGTSTPGQFF. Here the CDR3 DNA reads TGTGCCAGTACCTTGGGAGGGACTAGCACTCCCGGCCAGTTCTTC.

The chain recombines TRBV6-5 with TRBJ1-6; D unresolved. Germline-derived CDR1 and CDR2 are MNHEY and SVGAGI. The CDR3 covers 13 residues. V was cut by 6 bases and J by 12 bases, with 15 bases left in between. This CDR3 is CASSLGSTRPLHF. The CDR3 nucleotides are TGTGCCAGCAGCCTAGGTTCTACGAGACCCCTCCACTTT.

CDR3 sequence: CASSQNIPGETQYF. As DNA, the CDR3 is TGTGCCAGCAGCCAAAATATTCCAGGGGAGACCCAGTACTTC. V usage is TRBV4-2 and J usage is TRBJ2-5; a possible D gene is TRBD1 (5 bases). V lost 2 bases and J 5 bases, leaving 12 bases between the germline ends. CDR3 length equals 14 residues. Germline V gene lookup returns CDR1 LGHNA and CDR2 YNFKEQ.

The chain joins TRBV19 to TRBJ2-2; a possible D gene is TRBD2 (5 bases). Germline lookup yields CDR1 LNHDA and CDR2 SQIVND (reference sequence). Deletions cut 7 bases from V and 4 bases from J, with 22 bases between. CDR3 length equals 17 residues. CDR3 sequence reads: CASTLRSGGRSTGELFF. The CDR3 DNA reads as TGTGCCAGTACCCTAAGGTCGGGTGGGAGAAGCACCGGGGAGCTGTTTTTT.